This passage covers 4 T cell receptor beta chains from one sample sequenced in a study of cytomegalovirus exposure and HLA in healthy donors. The primer mix had 60 Vbeta and 13 Jbeta primers. Clones were sequenced by immunoSEQ multiplex PCR, and TCRdb holds only the in-frame ones, with some missing. This table holds approximately 130,000 clones, around nine tenths found once. Sequencing used PBMCs. The receptors shown here come from a woman aged 30 to 39 in good health and CMV-seronegative.

This chain links TRBV6-5 with TRBJ1-3; the match to TRBD1 covers 8 bases. Germline loops: CDR1 MNHEY, CDR2 SVGAGI. CDR3 size: 15 residues. V shed 6 bases, J shed 1 base, and the junction held 5 bases outside the gene matches. The CDR3 DNA is TGTGCCAGCAGCAGACAGGGGAGTTCTGGAAACACCATATATTTT. It codes for CASSRQGSSGNTIYF.

J is TRBJ2-3 and V is TRBV29-1; possible D gene TRBD1, 6 bases. V shed 1 base and J shed 2 bases, with 10 bases lying between them. Germline V gene sequence: CDR1 SQVTM, CDR2 ANQGSEA. This CDR3 contains 14 residues. The CDR3 DNA sequence: TGCAGCGTTGAAGGGGGACACGCCACAGATACGCAGTATTTT. This codes for CSVEGGHATDTQYF.

The V gene is TRBV29-1, the J gene TRBJ2-5; 8 nucleotides agree with TRBD1. Germline V gene data show CDR1 as SQVTM and CDR2 as ANQGSEA. The CDR3 length is 13 residues. Losses at the gene ends were 6 bases for V and 8 bases for J; bases not matched to a gene: 11. CDR3 residues: CSVESQGAGTQYF. DNA for the CDR3: TGCAGCGTCGAGTCCCAGGGGGCGGGCACCCAGTACTTC.

The J gene is TRBJ1-1, the V gene TRBV30; possible D gene TRBD1, 5 bases. Trimming shortened V by 0 bases and J by 0 bases, and 17 bases separated the two germline ends. The CDR3 covers 17 residues. Per the germline V gene, CDR1 is GTSNPN and CDR2 is SVGIG (reference sequence). CDR3 coding DNA: TGTGCCTGGAGTGTACTGGCCTGGGGCACAGTGAACACTGAAGCTTTCTTT. It encodes CAWSVLAWGTVNTEAFF.